This TCR beta chain was retrieved from a study of regulatory dendritic cells for organ transplantation. On the study more broadly: On day 6, the dendritic cells were exposed to LPS.

Study conclusions and caveats: Naive CD4+ and CD8+ repertoires were highly diverse; memory CD8+ was most oligoclonal. Memory CD8+ clonal expansion seemed more limited with regulatory than mature dendritic cells.

TCRdb's copy holds only in-frame clones and misses some; the assay was immunoSEQ multiplex PCR. The sample includes 9,500 to 15,000 clones, about 60% of them seen just once. On this clone itself: The antigen is unknown.

Sorted T cells were CFSE-labeled and cultured four to five days with allogeneic regulatory or mature dendritic cells at 1:10. Memory T cells were CD45RO+, naive were CD45RA+, sorted by FACS. CDR3 length: 15 residues. Trimming cost V 1 base and J 0 bases, with 9 bases left between them. Germline CDR1 is PRHDT and CDR2 is FYEKMQ (reference sequence). V gene TRBV13 combines with J gene TRBJ1-1; a weak D match, TRBD1 (5 bases). The receptor comes from a human donor in good health. Sequencing input: naive CD8+ T cells from blood cultured with dendritic cells. Documented subset: CD45RA+ naive T cells. The chain's CDR3 is CASSLEGFLNTEAFF. In nucleotides, the CDR3 is TGTGCCAGCAGCTTAGAGGGGTTTTTGAACACTGAAGCTTTCTTT.